The sequence of this T cell receptor (beta chain) was determined in a study of blood T cell repertoires in COVID-19. Study summary: T cells, B-cell-depleted T cells, or PBMCs provided the cDNA or gDNA that served as material.

The data were produced by immunoSEQ multiplex PCR, yet TCRdb's version contains in-frame clones alone and is incomplete. The sample has tens of thousands of clones, 84% seen once. V dropped 3 bases and J dropped 0 bases, with 16 bases sitting between them. Germline V lookup: CDR1 SGHDT, CDR2 YYEEEE. This CDR3 contains 17 residues. The rearrangement links TRBV5-6 to TRBJ2-1; tentative D call: TRBD1 (5 bases). Sequenced material: peripheral blood. This TCR came from a man in his 70s with acute or convalescent COVID-19. The CDR3 sequence is CASSWVTDASSYNEQFF. The CDR3 DNA reads as TGTGCCAGCAGCTGGGTGACAGACGCAAGCTCCTACAATGAGCAGTTCTTC.